A single sample gave rise to the 3 T cell receptor beta chains below, sequenced in a study of identical twins. TCRdb re-analysed the 5' RACE reads in MiXCR, keeping a single row per CDR3 protein. The data contain about 200,000 distinct CDR3 sequences, 7.5% of them singletons. Separately, the same data were catalogued under a study of yellow fever vaccine responses in identical twins.

Specimen: memory (CD45RO+) T cells sorted from blood. Receptor source: a young woman in good health.

This clonotype was recorded at least ten times. This chain connects TRBV2 to TRBJ2-7, with D unresolved. This CDR3 is 14 amino acids long. V gave up 0 bases and J gave up 0 bases, with 6 bases separating them. Germline CDR1 and CDR2: SNHLY and FYNNEI. The CDR3 DNA sequence: TGTGCCAGCAGTGAAGCTTCACGCTCCTACGAGCAGTACTTC. The encoded protein is CASSEASRSYEQYF.

This clonotype was picked up a small number of times. The chain uses TRBV5-4 and TRBJ2-7, with 8 bases lining up with TRBD1. The CDR3 loop spans 14 amino acids. Germline lookup yields CDR1 SGHNT and CDR2 YYREEE (reference sequence). Trimming at V came to 7 bases and at J to 2 bases, leaving 8 bases not matched to a gene. The CDR3 coding sequence is TGTGCCAGCTCAAGAGGACAGGGAACCTACGAGCAGTACTTC. Translation gives CASSRGQGTYEQYF.

This clonotype was seen repeatedly, ten times or more. The chain couples TRBV5-8 to TRBJ2-3; TRBD1 might be the D (6 bases). Germline assignment: CDR1 SGHTS and CDR2 YDEGEE. The germline V and J ends were trimmed by 0 bases and 2 bases, with 13 bases remaining between them. The CDR3 is made up of 16 amino acids. Here the CDR3 DNA reads TGTGCCAGCAGCTTGGGCCGGGACATCAACACAGATACGCAGTATTTT. This codes for CASSLGRDINTDTQYF. Combining the CDR3 with reference TRBV5-8 and TRBJ2-3 gives the whole variable domain EAGVTQSPTHLIKTRGQQATLRCSPISGHTSVYWYQQALGLGLQFLLWYDEGEERNRGNFPPRFSGRQFPNYSSELNVNALELEDSALYLCASSLGRDINTDTQYFGPGTRLTVL.